This T cell receptor (beta chain) stems from a study of PD-1 blockade in classical Hodgkin lymphoma. Every patient relapsed after autologous stem cell transplantation, and brentuximab vedotin exposure varied. The CDR3 runs to 15 residues. Germline values: CDR1 SGHRS, CDR2 YFSETQ. V lost 3 bases and J lost 8; bases outside the gene matches: 10. Study-wide results and caveats: Newly diagnosed patients had baseline TCR diversity that was reportedly lower than that of healthy donors.

This clone was observed once. As yet, its antigen is unknown. Profiled with immunoSEQ multiplex PCR; TCRdb holds only in-frame clones, not every one. The sample has 20,000 to 25,000 clones, 80% seen once. The clonotype was recovered from a human donor with classical Hodgkin lymphoma. This chain joins TRBV5-1 and TRBJ1-2; 10 bases agree with TRBD1. The source material was peripheral blood mononuclear cells (PBMCs), sampled before the second cycle of nivolumab. The CDR3: CASSSNPGTGEGYTF. The CDR3 DNA is TGCGCCAGCAGCTCGAACCCCGGGACAGGGGAAGGCTACACCTTC.